The clone carrying this TCR beta chain has ten or more counts. The data originate from a study of breast tumors, draining lymph nodes, adjacent tissues. TCRdb fed the multiplex PCR reads into MiXCR, producing one record per CDR3 protein. The data hold approximately 52,000 distinct CDR3 sequences, with roughly 41% observed a single time. J was trimmed by 5 bases and V by 2 bases; bases with no gene match: 6. The CDR3 has 16 residues. Germline CDR1 is SNHLY and CDR2 is FYNNEI. This sequence joins TRBV2 and TRBJ1-6; 7 nucleotides align to TRBD1. Sequencing was performed on breast tumor tissue. The TCR sequence derives from a female donor with breast cancer. Some clones in this sample may be carry-over from other donors' samples. Here the CDR3 reads CASSEQTGQNNSPLHF. CDR3 bases: TGTGCCAGCAGTGAACAGACAGGGCAGAATAATTCACCCCTCCACTTT.